Listed here is a single TCR beta chain. This sample is part of a study of blood T cells in healthy people across ages. A second PCR, run for about 6 to 11 cycles, used a sample-barcoded 5' primer plus a J-beta primer mix. TCRdb reprocessed the 5' RACE reads via MiXCR and lists one record per CDR3 protein. The profile shows about 1.4 million distinct CDR3 sequences, 59% of them singletons. CDR3 length equals 19 residues. Trimming cost V 2 bases and J 5 bases; bases outside gene matches: 17. Germline-derived CDR1 and CDR2 are MGHRA and YSYEKL. The material sequenced was blood. This clonotype was sampled from a man aged 18 to 29 in good health. The V gene is TRBV4-1, the J gene TRBJ2-3, with 9 nucleotides matching TRBD1. Here the CDR3 DNA reads TGCGCCAGCAGCCAAAGCTCTCCCGGCCGACAGGGGGTTGTAGATACGCAGTATTTT. Encoded protein: CASSQSSPGRQGVVDTQYF.